Sequencing of this T cell receptor (beta chain) was carried out in a study of T cells after yellow fever vaccination. The study's findings and limits: In FACS-sorted repertoires, abundant clonotypes from the bulk population could appear as contaminants. A small proportion of clonotypes was detected in both the CD4 and CD8 compartments. Most clones from primary vaccination were detected again post-booster (about 95% CD4, approximately 90% CD8).

Each CDR3 protein gets one entry after TCRdb re-called the 5' RACE reads with MiXCR. Of 120,000 or so distinct CDR3 sequences listed, almost 9% are singletons. This clonotype was observed a few times. Antigen specificity is unknown. Germline CDR1 MNHEY, CDR2 SVGEGT. The CDR3 is 16 residues long. The V end lost 2 bases, the J end lost 7 bases, and 15 bases lay between the germline ends. The sequence derives from a man in his late teens or twenties who received the YFV17D yellow fever vaccine. The sample was CD8+ T cells sorted from PBMCs, taken on the day of the yellow fever booster vaccination. V is TRBV6-2 or TRBV6-3 and J is TRBJ1-6, with D possibly TRBD1 on 5 matching bases. CDR3 loop: CASSYRGGERNSPLHF. The CDR3 nucleotides read TGTGCCAGCAGTTACCGGGGGGGTGAGCGGAATTCACCCCTCCACTTT.